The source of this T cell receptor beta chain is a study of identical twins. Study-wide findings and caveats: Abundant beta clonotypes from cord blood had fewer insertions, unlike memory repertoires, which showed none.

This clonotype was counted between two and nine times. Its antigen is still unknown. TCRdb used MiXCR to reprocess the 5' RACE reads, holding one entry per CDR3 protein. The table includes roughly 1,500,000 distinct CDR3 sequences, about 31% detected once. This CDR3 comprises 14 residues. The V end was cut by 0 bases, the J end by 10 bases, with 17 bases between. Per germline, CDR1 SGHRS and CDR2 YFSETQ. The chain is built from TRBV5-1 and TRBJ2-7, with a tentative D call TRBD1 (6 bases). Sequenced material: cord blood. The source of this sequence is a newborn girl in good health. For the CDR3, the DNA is TGCGCCAGCAGCTTGGAGGGGCACAGGGTCACCCAGTACTTC. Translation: CASSLEGHRVTQYF.